This is a list of T cell receptor beta chains from one sample in a study of T cells in Graves' hyperthyroidism and ophthalmopathy. TCRdb reprocessed the multiplex PCR reads with MiXCR, giving one entry per CDR3 protein. Of 660,000 or so distinct CDR3 sequences in the sample, 20% were seen once. The sample was blood. The receptor source for this set is a man between 25 and 39 years old with Graves' ophthalmopathy. CDR3s include the opening cysteine and the closing phenylalanine or tryptophan. The D gene is left open where the match is weak. Part of the rows lack a size; the others show once, few, many or a class for expanded clones.

j_call	clone_size	d_call	v_call	cdr3_aa	cdr3_nt
TRBJ2-5	few	NA	TRBV6-5	CASSYYLGSGETQYF	TGTGCCAGCAGTTACTATCTGGGCTCTGGAGAGACCCAGTACTTC
TRBJ2-5	NA	TRBD2	TRBV29-1	CSVVAGGAGETQYF	TGCAGCGTTGTCGCCGGGGGGGCAGGGGAGACCCAGTACTTC
TRBJ2-1	many	NA	TRBV6-1	CASSDGGEQFF	TGTGCCAGCAGTGATGGGGGTGAGCAGTTCTTC
TRBJ2-1	many	NA	TRBV3-1	CASSQNPSYEQFF	TGTGCCAGCAGCCAAAACCCTAGCTATGAGCAGTTCTTC
TRBJ2-7	many	NA	TRBV9	CASSVDGLEQYF	TGTGCCAGCAGCGTAGACGGGCTCGAGCAGTACTTC
TRBJ2-1	many	NA	TRBV7-3	CASGGGRQGGEQFF	TGTGCCAGCGGAGGGGGGAGGCAGGGAGGTGAGCAGTTCTTC
TRBJ2-3	NA	NA	TRBV5-1	CASSLGSDSTDTQYF	TGCGCCAGCAGCTTGGGGTCGGACAGCACAGATACGCAGTATTTT
TRBJ2-2	few	NA	TRBV12-3/TRBV12-4	CASRGQSEATGELFF	TGTGCCAGCAGAGGACAGTCGGAGGCCACCGGGGAGCTGTTTTTT
TRBJ2-3	few	NA	TRBV6-1	CASSDPGTRYNTQYF	TGTGCCAGCAGTGACCCCGGGACTCGATATAATACGCAGTATTTT
TRBJ1-6	few	NA	TRBV5-4	CASSLDGPGSYNSPLHF	TGTGCCAGCAGCTTGGACGGCCCAGGGTCCTATAATTCACCCCTCCACTTT
TRBJ2-1	few	NA	TRBV5-8	CASSHAVEQFF	TGTGCCAGCAGTCACGCTGTTGAGCAGTTCTTC
TRBJ2-1	many	TRBD1	TRBV11-1	CASSKTGTGVNEQFF	TGTGCCAGCAGCAAAACCGGGACAGGGGTAAATGAGCAGTTCTTC
TRBJ2-1	many	NA	TRBV11-2	CASSLESEQFF	TGTGCCAGCAGCTTAGAAAGCGAGCAGTTCTTC
TRBJ2-5	few	TRBD1	TRBV19	CASSPPTGGIKTQYF	TGTGCCAGTAGTCCACCGACAGGGGGAATAAAGACCCAGTACTTC
TRBJ1-1	many	NA	TRBV6-5	CASSYSMGVNTEAFF	TGTGCCAGCAGTTACTCGATGGGGGTGAACACTGAAGCTTTCTTT
TRBJ2-5	NA	NA	TRBV10-3	CAIKGPETQYF	TGTGCCATCAAGGGGCCGGAGACCCAGTACTTC
TRBJ2-3	NA	NA	TRBV6-2/TRBV6-3	CASSSPRSATPDTQYF	TGTGCCAGCAGTTCCCCCAGAAGCGCCACACCAGATACGCAGTATTTT
TRBJ2-7	few	NA	TRBV27	CASSRTASPIYEQYF	TGTGCCAGCAGTCGGACAGCCTCTCCTATTTACGAGCAGTACTTC
TRBJ2-1	many	NA	TRBV11-2	CASSLGTPSVASQFF	TGTGCCAGCAGCTTAGGAACCCCGTCGGTAGCGTCGCAGTTCTTC
TRBJ2-1	few	TRBD2	TRBV18	CASSPLKRELGNEQFF	TGTGCCAGCTCACCCTTAAAGCGGGAGCTAGGCAATGAGCAGTTCTTC
TRBJ2-7	few	TRBD2	TRBV18	CASSPGKAGPTYEQYF	TGTGCCAGCTCACCCGGCAAAGCGGGGCCTACCTACGAGCAGTACTTC
TRBJ1-1	many	NA	TRBV28	CASSSAGQGTEAFF	TGTGCCAGCAGCTCCGCCGGGCAGGGGACTGAAGCTTTCTTT
TRBJ2-7	once	NA	TRBV11-2	CASSLERTPGNEQYF	TGTGCCAGCAGCTTAGAACGGACACCCGGGAACGAGCAGTACTTC
TRBJ2-5	NA	TRBD2	TRBV5-1	CASSLIGREGETQHF	TGCGCCAGCAGCTTGATCGGCAGGGAGGGAGAGACCCAGCACTTC
TRBJ2-3	many	NA	TRBV5-1	CASSLQRGLTDTQYF	TGCGCCAGCAGCTTGCAAAGGGGACTCACAGATACGCAGTATTTT
TRBJ1-6	few	NA	TRBV5-5	CASSLRTVNSPLHF	TGTGCCAGCAGCTTGAGGACAGTAAATTCACCCCTCCACTTT